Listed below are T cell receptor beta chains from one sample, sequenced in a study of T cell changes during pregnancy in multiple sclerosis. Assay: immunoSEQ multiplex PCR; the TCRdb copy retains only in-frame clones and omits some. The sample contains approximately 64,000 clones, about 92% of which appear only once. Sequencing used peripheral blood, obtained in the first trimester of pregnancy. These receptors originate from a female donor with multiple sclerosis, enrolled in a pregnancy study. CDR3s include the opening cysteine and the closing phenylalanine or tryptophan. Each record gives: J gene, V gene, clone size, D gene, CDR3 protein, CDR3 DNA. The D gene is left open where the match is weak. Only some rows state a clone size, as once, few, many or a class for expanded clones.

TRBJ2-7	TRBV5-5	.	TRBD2	CASSPPGGEQYF	TGTGCCAGCAGCCCCCCGGGGGGCGAGCAGTACTTC
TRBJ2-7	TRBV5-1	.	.	CASSKRWDTDYEQYF	TGCGCCAGCAGTAAACGGTGGGACACCGACTACGAGCAGTACTTC
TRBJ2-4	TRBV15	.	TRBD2	CATGEGGALRFAKNIQYF	TGTGCCACCGGGGAGGGAGGCGCCCTTCGGTTTGCCAAAAACATTCAGTACTTC
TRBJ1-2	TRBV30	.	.	CAWSSTGLYGYTF	TGTGCCTGGAGTTCGACAGGACTTTATGGCTACACCTTC
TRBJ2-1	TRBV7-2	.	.	CASSLAPSHNEQFF	TGTGCCAGCAGCTTAGCCCCTAGTCACAATGAGCAGTTCTTC
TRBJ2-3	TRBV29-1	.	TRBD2	CSDTAGADTQYF	TGCAGCGATACCGCGGGGGCAGATACGCAGTATTTT
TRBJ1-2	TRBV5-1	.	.	CASTGESHGYTF	TGCGCCAGCACTGGGGAGTCGCATGGCTACACCTTC
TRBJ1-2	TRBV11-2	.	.	CASSLGRGGNYGYTF	TGTGCCAGCAGCTTGGGGAGGGGGGGCAACTATGGCTACACCTTC
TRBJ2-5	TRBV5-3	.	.	CARRCRLNKETQYF	TGTGCCAGAAGGTGTAGACTGAATAAAGAGACCCAGTACTTC
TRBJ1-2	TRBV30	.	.	CAWSVLNNYGYTF	TGTGCCTGGAGTGTACTAAATAACTATGGCTACACCTTC
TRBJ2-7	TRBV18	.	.	CASSPSDPPYEQYF	TGTGCCAGCTCACCATCAGATCCCCCCTACGAGCAGTACTTC
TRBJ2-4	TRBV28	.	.	CASSLSAGWSRSGRSLAKNIQYF	TGTGCCAGCAGTTTAAGTGCGGGTTGGTCCCGCAGCGGGCGAAGCTTAGCCAAAAACATTCAGTACTTC
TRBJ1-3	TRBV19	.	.	CASTDSPYSGNTIYF	TGTGCCAGTACGGACAGCCCTTACTCTGGAAACACCATATATTTT
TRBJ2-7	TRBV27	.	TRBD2	CASSTGLAPYEQYF	TGTGCCAGCAGCACAGGACTAGCCCCCTACGAGCAGTACTTC
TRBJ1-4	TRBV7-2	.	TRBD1	CASSSLTGVGEKLFF	TGTGCCAGCAGCTCACTGACAGGGGTCGGAGAAAAACTGTTTTTT
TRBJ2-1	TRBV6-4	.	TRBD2	CASSDSPREVVDEQFF	TGTGCCAGCAGTGACTCACCCCGGGAGGTGGTCGATGAGCAGTTCTTC
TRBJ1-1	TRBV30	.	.	CAWRIGGPNEAFF	TGTGCCTGGAGGATCGGAGGTCCTAATGAAGCTTTCTTT
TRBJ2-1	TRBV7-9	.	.	CASSLEGGGSPYNEQFF	TGTGCCAGCAGCTTAGAAGGGGGGGGGTCCCCCTACAATGAGCAGTTCTTC
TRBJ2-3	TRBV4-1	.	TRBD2	CASSLAGGPGGTDTQYF	TGCGCCAGCAGCCTAGCGGGAGGGCCTGGAGGGACAGATACGCAGTATTTT
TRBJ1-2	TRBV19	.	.	CASSTGIGYTF	TGTGCCAGTAGCACAGGGATTGGCTACACCTTC
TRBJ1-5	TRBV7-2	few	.	CASSLGAGLGQPQHF	TGTGCCAGCAGCTTAGGGGCGGGGTTGGGTCAGCCCCAGCATTTT
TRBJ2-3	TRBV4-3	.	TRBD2	CASSQERREGGDTQYF	TGCGCCAGCAGCCAAGAGAGGCGGGAGGGGGGAGATACGCAGTATTTT
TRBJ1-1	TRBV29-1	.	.	CSVEDLEGVGTEAFF	TGCAGCGTTGAAGATCTGGAAGGGGTGGGCACTGAAGCTTTCTTT
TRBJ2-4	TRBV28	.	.	CASSQALKNIQYF	TGTGCCAGCAGTCAGGCACTCAAAAACATTCAGTACTTC
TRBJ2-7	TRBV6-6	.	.	CASSYGEDSSYEQYF	TGTGCCAGCAGTTACGGCGAGGACTCCTCCTACGAGCAGTACTTC
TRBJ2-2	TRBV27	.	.	CASSSLTGVGTGELFF	TGTGCCAGCAGTTCCCTGACGGGAGTGGGGACCGGGGAGCTGTTTTTT
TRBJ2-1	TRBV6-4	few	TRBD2	CASSDSTSGSNEQFF	TGTGCCAGCAGTGACTCAACTAGCGGGAGTAATGAGCAGTTCTTC
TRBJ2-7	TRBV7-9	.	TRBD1	CASSLTDRGREEQYF	TGTGCCAGCAGTTTGACGGACAGGGGGCGTGAAGAGCAGTACTTC